The 21 T cell receptor beta chains in this list originate from one sample, sequenced in a study of response to subunit inactivated influenza vaccine. In TCRdb, the RT-PCR reads were re-called with MiXCR into one record per CDR3 protein. This table has about 530,000 distinct CDR3 sequences, under 15% appearing once. The starting material was PBMCs from blood, obtained about 40 days after vaccination. The receptors were gathered from a man in his forties or fifties who received an inactivated influenza vaccine.

This clonotype has only a few counts. The chain recombines TRBV11-2 with TRBJ2-3; 12 bases agree with TRBD1. V lost 5 bases, J lost 12 bases, and 21 bases stayed unmatched. Germline assignment: CDR1 SGHAT and CDR2 FQNNGV. This CDR3 spans 18 amino acids. This CDR3 reads CASSADLGTGGRTRIQYF. CDR3 DNA: TGTGCCAGCAGCGCAGACCTCGGGACAGGGGGCCGGACTAGAATACAGTATTTT.

This clonotype was counted a few times. This chain joins TRBV6-5 and TRBJ1-1, with D tentatively TRBD1 (5 bases). The CDR3 extends over 16 amino acids. V lost 2 bases, J lost 1 base, and 14 bases lay in between. Germline-derived CDR1 and CDR2 are MNHEY and SVGAGI. CDR3 loop: CASSYRRGSANTEAFF. The DNA of the CDR3 is TGTGCCAGCAGTTACAGGCGGGGGTCGGCGAACACTGAAGCTTTCTTT.

This clonotype was counted ten times or more. This rearrangement joins TRBV12-3 or TRBV12-4 to TRBJ1-5; TRBD1 aligns across 12 bases. The CDR3 spans 15 residues. The V gene end was trimmed by 5 bases and the J gene end by 6 bases; junction bases not matched to a gene: 5. The CDR3 bases are TGTGCCAGCAGTCCAGGGACAGGGGGCCCTCAGCCCCAGCATTTT. Amino acids: CASSPGTGGPQPQHF.

This clonotype was observed many times. This chain uses TRBV12-3 or TRBV12-4 with TRBJ2-5, with TRBD2 as a possible D gene (6 bases). Deletions cut 5 bases from V and 5 bases from J, with 18 bases between. The CDR3 extends over 15 amino acids. CDR3: CASSPTKEGDETQYF. The CDR3 nucleotides read TGTGCCAGCAGTCCGACGAAGGAGGGAGATGAGACCCAGTACTTC.

This clonotype occurred many times. The rearrangement joins TRBV7-2 to TRBJ2-5, with a weak D call TRBD1 (7 bases). Germline V lookup: CDR1 SGHTA, CDR2 FQGNSA. There are 14 residues in the CDR3. Trimming removed 3 bases from V and 4 bases from J, with 12 bases in between. The CDR3 DNA reads TGTGCCAGCAGCTTGCGACAGGGAGGAGAGACCCAGTACTTC. Translating it yields CASSLRQGGETQYF.

This clonotype has just a few counts. The chain carries TRBV5-5 and TRBJ2-5; D remains ambiguous. Germline V gene lookup returns CDR1 SGHKS and CDR2 YYEKEE (reference sequence). The CDR3 length is 11 residues. Trimming pared 4 bases from V and 9 bases from J, leaving 10 bases between. For the CDR3, the DNA is TGTGCCAGCAGCGGAATGAGCGCCCAGTACTTC. Encoded protein: CASSGMSAQYF.

This clonotype was recorded many times. J is TRBJ2-1 and V is TRBV20-1; 11 nucleotides line up with TRBD2. Germline V gives CDR1 DFQATT, CDR2 SNEGSKA (reference sequence). There are 16 residues in the CDR3. V lost 1 base to trimming and J lost 2 bases; unmatched junction nucleotides: 4. As DNA, the CDR3 is TGCAGTGCTAGAGCACCGGGACTAGCGGCCTACAATGAGCAGTTCTTC. This translates into CSARAPGLAAYNEQFF.

This clonotype occurred a few times. The chain has TRBV24-1 and TRBJ2-3; 7 bases map to TRBD1. The CDR3 loop spans 14 amino acids. The J segment lost 5 bases and the V segment lost 4 bases, leaving 5 bases of the junction unmatched. Germline CDR1 reads KGHDR; CDR2 reads SFDVKD. The CDR3 region is CATSDTDRVDTQYF. As DNA, the CDR3 is TGTGCCACCAGTGACACCGACAGGGTAGATACGCAGTATTTT.

V is TRBV28 and J is TRBJ2-3; possibly TRBD2 for D (5 bases). V lost 5 bases and J 2 bases, leaving 26 bases between the germline ends. The germline gives CDR1 MDHEN, CDR2 SYDVKM. This CDR3 is built from 19 residues. CDR3 coding DNA: TGTGCCAGCAGTACCAATTTCCAGACGGCCTCGGGGAACACAGATACGCAGTATTTT. This translates into CASSTNFQTASGNTDTQYF.

About this clonotype: The limits of the CDR3 on the DNA are not certain, so only TCRdb's listed CDR3 is given. The chain links TRBV12-3 or TRBV12-4 to TRBJ2-7. Termini included, the CDR3 measures 11 amino acids. This CDR3 reads CASILGYEQYF.

This rearrangement joins TRBV12-3 or TRBV12-4 to TRBJ1-4; D is undetermined. Trimming removed 9 bases from V and 7 bases from J, with 15 bases in between. This CDR3 contains 13 residues. The DNA of the CDR3 is TGTGCCAGTGGGCTTTGGGCAGGTGAAAAACTGTTTTTT. Its protein product is CASGLWAGEKLFF.

In this sample, this clonotype turned up a few times. The J gene is TRBJ2-7, the V gene TRBV20-1; 8 nucleotides agree with TRBD1. This CDR3 spans 15 amino acids. V lost 1 base to trimming and J lost 2 bases; unmatched junction nucleotides: 7. Germline CDR1 reads DFQATT; CDR2 reads SNEGSKA (reference sequence). The CDR3 DNA reads as TGCAGTGCTAGAGTCTTTGACAGGGGAACCTACGAGCAGTACTTC. It encodes CSARVFDRGTYEQYF.

This clonotype was detected only a few times. The rearrangement joins TRBV24-1 to TRBJ2-1; 14 positions match TRBD2. The CDR3 has 16 amino acids. J was trimmed by 6 bases and V by 2 bases; bases with no gene match: 2. Germline loops: CDR1 KGHDR, CDR2 SFDVKD. CDR3 region: CATSDWTSGRFNEQFF. The CDR3 DNA follows: TGTGCCACCAGTGATTGGACTAGCGGGAGGTTCAATGAGCAGTTCTTC.

This clonotype was seen more than once but under ten times. This chain joins TRBV4-3 and TRBJ2-2, with TRBD2 matching 10 bases. The CDR3 covers 18 residues. Germline CDR1 is LGHNA and CDR2 is YSLEER. With V trimmed by 8 bases and J by 5 bases, 17 bases remained unmatched. The CDR3 DNA follows: TGCGCCAGCTGTTATATAAGCGGGGGGGCCGTTAGAACCGGGGAGCTGTTTTTT. Its protein is CASCYISGGAVRTGELFF.

This clonotype was seen a few times. The chain recombines TRBV3-1 with TRBJ1-5; 8 positions match TRBD1. The length of the CDR3 is 14 residues. From germline, CDR1 is LGHDT and CDR2 YNNKEL (reference sequence). Unmatched junction bases numbered 1, after V lost 1 base and J lost 5 bases. The CDR3 bases are TGTGCCAGCAGCCAAGGGACAGGGTATCAGCCCCAGCATTTT. Its protein is CASSQGTGYQPQHF.

This clonotype occurred a few times. CDR3 sequence (DNA): TGTGCCAGCAGCCGGGACCCCAGGGATACGCAGTATTTT. Translating it yields CASSRDPRDTQYF. The V and J genes are TRBV7-8 and TRBJ2-3, with D possibly called TRBD1 or TRBD2 (5 bases each). Germline loops: CDR1 SGHVS, CDR2 FQNEAQ. The V end was cut by 5 bases, the J end by 6 bases, with 12 bases between. The CDR3 runs 13 residues. Using reference TRBV7-8 and TRBJ2-3 for the parts outside the CDR3, the full variable domain is GAGVSQSPRYKVAKRGQDVALRCDPISGHVSLFWYQQALGQGPEFLTYFQNEAQLDKSGLPSDRFFAERPEGSVSTLKIQRTQQEDSAVYLCASSRDPRDTQYFGPGTRLTVL.

The CDR3 loop is CASSVGPSRDRHSGANVLTF. CDR3 nucleotides: TGTGCCAGCAGCGTAGGTCCCTCCCGGGACAGGCACTCTGGGGCCAACGTCCTGACTTTC. The chain joins TRBV9 to TRBJ2-6; 8 nucleotides agree with TRBD1. From germline, CDR1 is SGDLS and CDR2 YYNGEE. This CDR3 spans 20 amino acids. The V gene end was trimmed by 0 bases and the J gene end by 0 bases; junction bases not matched to a gene: 11.

The V gene is TRBV20-1, the J gene TRBJ2-5; D uncertain. This CDR3 has 13 residues. The ends were cut back, 6 bases at V and 6 bases at J, with 17 bases in the middle. CDR1 is DFQATT and CDR2 is SNEGSKA in the germline V gene (reference sequence). CDR3 amino acids: CSADLTGSKTQYF. CDR3 nucleotides: TGCAGTGCAGATCTCACCGGGTCGAAGACCCAGTACTTC.

V gene TRBV2 combines with J gene TRBJ2-3; D is possibly TRBD1 (5 bases). From germline, CDR1 is SNHLY and CDR2 FYNNEI. The germline V and J ends were trimmed by 2 bases and 6 bases, with 18 bases remaining between them. The CDR3 spans 16 residues. The CDR3 DNA reads TGTGCCAGCAGTGAATACGTCACAGGCCCAGCGGATACGCAGTATTTT. Protein product: CASSEYVTGPADTQYF. Using reference TRBV2 and TRBJ2-3 for the parts outside the CDR3, the full variable domain is EPEVTQTPSHQVTQMGQEVILRCVPISNHLYFYWYRQILGQKVEFLVSFYNNEISEKSEIFDDQFSVERPDGSNFTLKIRSTKLEDSAMYFCASSEYVTGPADTQYFGPGTRLTVL.

This clonotype was detected a few times. The genes are TRBV12-3 or TRBV12-4 and TRBJ2-5; D gene unclear. This CDR3 region has 12 residues. V dropped 5 bases and J dropped 8 bases, with 12 bases sitting between them. This CDR3 reads CASSISPGTQYF. For the CDR3, the DNA is TGTGCCAGCAGTATCTCGCCCGGAACCCAGTACTTC.

The chain has TRBV5-1 and TRBJ2-3, with TRBD1 matching over 9 bases. The V and J ends lost 5 bases and 5 bases, in that order; junction bases with no gene match: 9. CDR1 is SGHRS and CDR2 is YFSETQ in the germline V gene. The CDR3 is made up of 15 amino acids. CDR3: CASRPEGQGIDTQYF. CDR3 bases: TGCGCCAGCAGGCCCGAGGGACAGGGCATAGATACGCAGTATTTT.